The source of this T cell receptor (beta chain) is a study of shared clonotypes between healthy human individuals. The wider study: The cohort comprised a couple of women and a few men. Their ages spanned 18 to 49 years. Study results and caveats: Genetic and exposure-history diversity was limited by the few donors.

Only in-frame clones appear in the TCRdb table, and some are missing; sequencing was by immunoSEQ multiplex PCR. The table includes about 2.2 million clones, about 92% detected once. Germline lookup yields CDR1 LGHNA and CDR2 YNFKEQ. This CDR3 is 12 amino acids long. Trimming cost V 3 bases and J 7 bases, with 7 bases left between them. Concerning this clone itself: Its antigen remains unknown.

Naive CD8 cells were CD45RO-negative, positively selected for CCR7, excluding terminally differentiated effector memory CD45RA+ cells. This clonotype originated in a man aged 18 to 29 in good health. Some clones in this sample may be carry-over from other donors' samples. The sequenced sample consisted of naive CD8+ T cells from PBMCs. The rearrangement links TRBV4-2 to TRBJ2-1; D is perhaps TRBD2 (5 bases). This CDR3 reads CASSQLANEQFF. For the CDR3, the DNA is TGTGCCAGCAGCCAGCTAGCAAATGAGCAGTTCTTC.